These 21 T cell receptor beta chains were all obtained from the same sample, sequenced in a study of shared clonotypes between healthy human individuals. The repertoire was sequenced with immunoSEQ multiplex PCR; TCRdb's copy has only in-frame clones and lacks some. The sample gives some 200,000 clones, 90% to 95% of which show up once; roughly 0.07% is in the top ten. Sequences were obtained from naive CD4+ T cells sorted from blood. Subset in this sample: CD45RA+ positively selected. The source of these receptors is a woman aged 25 to 39 in good health.

The chain uses TRBV2 and TRBJ2-7; D is unclear. This CDR3 is 15 amino acids long. Per germline, CDR1 SNHLY and CDR2 FYNNEI. Between the trimmed V and J ends, which lost 1 base and 0 bases, there was a span of 10 bases. CDR3 in DNA: TGTGCCAGCAGTGAAGAAGGGATACGCTCCTACGAGCAGTACTTC. Its protein is CASSEEGIRSYEQYF. The full variable domain, with the rest looked up from reference TRBV2 and TRBJ2-7, is EPEVTQTPSHQVTQMGQEVILRCVPISNHLYFYWYRQILGQKVEFLVSFYNNEISEKSEIFDDQFSVERPDGSNFTLKIRSTKLEDSAMYFCASSEEGIRSYEQYFGPGTRLTVT.

The chain combines TRBV6-5 with TRBJ1-1, with a possible D match to TRBD1 (6 bases). The CDR3 totals 15 residues. Looked up from germline, CDR1 is MNHEY and CDR2 is SVGAGI. V shed 0 bases and J shed 5 bases, with 13 bases lying between them. Written as DNA, the CDR3 is TGTGCCAGCAGTTACTCGGCCAGGGGTGGTACTGAAGCTTTCTTT. This gives the protein CASSYSARGGTEAFF.

The V gene is TRBV20-1, the J gene TRBJ1-2, with unresolved D. This CDR3 comprises 10 residues. V lost 6 bases and J 3 bases, leaving 5 bases between the germline ends. Looked up from germline, CDR1 is DFQATT and CDR2 is SNEGSKA (reference sequence). The CDR3 region has the DNA TGCAGTGCCCCCTACTATGGCTACACCTTC. Residues: CSAPYYGYTF.

As for this clone: At one end, the junction sequence differs from germline, possibly due to a read error. The V call is TRBV7-9, the J call TRBJ2-5; weak D call: TRBD2 (6 bases). CDR3 length: 14 residues. CDR1 and CDR2 from the germline V gene are SEHNR and FQNEAQ (reference sequence). CDR3 nucleotide sequence: TGTGCCAGCAGCTTAGGGGGCGGGGCTGTCGCGACAAACTTC. Its protein is CASSLGGGAVATNF.

The gene calls are TRBV7-3 and TRBJ2-3, with D possibly matching TRBD2 (6 bases). Germline CDR1 is SGHTA and CDR2 is FQGTGA. This CDR3 is 13 amino acids long. The V end lost 5 bases, the J end lost 7 bases, and 13 bases lay between the germline ends. In DNA, the CDR3 is TGTGCCAGCAGCCTCTCTAGCGAGAATACGCAGTATTTT. Its translation is CASSLSSENTQYF.

CDR3 amino acids: CATSRPTGLADYEQYF. DNA for the CDR3: TGTGCCACCAGCAGGCCAACCGGACTAGCGGACTACGAGCAGTACTTC. The gene calls are TRBV15 and TRBJ2-7; 10 nucleotides agree with TRBD2. Trimming cost V 3 bases and J 3 bases; bases outside gene matches: 8. Germline loops: CDR1 LNHNV, CDR2 YYDKDF (reference sequence). CDR3 length equals 16 residues.

This chain links TRBV5-1 with TRBJ2-7; 13 bases line up with TRBD2. The trim removed 6 bases at V and 6 bases at J, leaving 3 bases unmatched. This CDR3 is built from 13 residues. Germline CDR1 and CDR2: SGHRS and YFSETQ. CDR3 coding DNA: TGCGCCAGCACCGGGACTAGCGGGACCGAGCAGTACTTC. Protein sequence: CASTGTSGTEQYF.

The V call is TRBV6-5, the J call TRBJ1-2; TRBD1 might be the D (5 bases). Germline V gene lookup returns CDR1 MNHEY and CDR2 SVGAGI. Trimming shortened V by 0 bases and J by 5 bases, and 10 bases separated the two germline ends. The CDR3 has 14 amino acids. CDR3 residues: CASSYSDTSYGYTF. Written as DNA, the CDR3 is TGTGCCAGCAGTTACTCGGACACCTCATATGGCTACACCTTC.

The chain is built from TRBV28 and TRBJ1-4, with D perhaps matching TRBD1 (5 bases). V was trimmed by 5 bases and J by 1 base, leaving 11 bases between them. The CDR3 is 15 residues long. Looked up from germline, CDR1 is MDHEN and CDR2 is SYDVKM. The CDR3 DNA sequence: TGTGCCAGCAGTGCCCCAAGGGGAACTAATGAAAAACTGTTTTTT. Translating gives CASSAPRGTNEKLFF.

The chain combines TRBV7-3 with TRBJ1-2; 8 positions match TRBD1. The CDR3 spans 14 residues. J gave up 6 bases and V 5 bases, and 8 bases lay outside the gene matches. CDR1 and CDR2 from the germline V gene are SGHTA and FQGTGA. Written as DNA, the CDR3 is TGTGCCAGCAGCACTGGGACAGGCCGAGATGGCTACACCTTC. Translated: CASSTGTGRDGYTF.

This chain connects TRBV4-1 to TRBJ1-2, with 8 bases aligning to TRBD1. CDR3 length: 15 residues. Germline CDR1 reads MGHRA; CDR2 reads YSYEKL. Germline trimming cut 4 bases from V and 3 bases from J; bases unmatched to any gene: 7. Here the CDR3 reads CASSRRQGKDYGYTF. CDR3 DNA: TGCGCCAGCAGCCGGCGACAGGGGAAAGACTATGGCTACACCTTC.

This clone was seen a handful of times. This chain links TRBV2 with TRBJ2-7; D is uncertain. V was clipped by 0 bases and J by 6 bases, with 12 bases between them. This CDR3 is built from 14 residues. Per the germline V gene, CDR1 is SNHLY and CDR2 is FYNNEI. CDR3 sequence reads: CASSEAVVLGEQYF. The CDR3 DNA follows: TGTGCCAGCAGTGAAGCTGTGGTTCTCGGCGAGCAGTACTTC.

The V call is TRBV30, the J call TRBJ2-1, with D possibly TRBD2 on 6 matching bases. Between the trimmed V and J ends, which lost 2 bases and 0 bases, there was a span of 17 bases. Looked up from germline, CDR1 is GTSNPN and CDR2 is SVGIG (reference sequence). The length of the CDR3 is 17 residues. The CDR3 coding sequence is TGTGCCTGGAGTCCCTATCCGGGAGCTAACTCCTACAATGAGCAGTTCTTC. Its translation: CAWSPYPGANSYNEQFF.

The rearrangement joins TRBV7-2 to TRBJ1-5; possibly TRBD1 for D (5 bases). Trimming left V 2 bases short and J 2 bases short, with 7 bases between. Per germline, CDR1 SGHTA and CDR2 FQGNSA. This CDR3 spans 14 amino acids. CDR3 region: CASSLIRGNQPQHF. CDR3 DNA: TGTGCCAGCAGCTTAATCAGGGGCAATCAGCCCCAGCATTTT.

The rearrangement uses TRBV29-1 and TRBJ2-1; perhaps TRBD2 as D (6 bases). Germline V gene sequence: CDR1 SQVTM, CDR2 ANQGSEA. V was trimmed by 4 bases and J by 4 bases, leaving 14 bases between them. CDR3 length equals 14 residues. The CDR3 DNA follows: TGCAGCGTTGGGCGGGCGGGGACGTACAATGAGCAGTTCTTC. Protein: CSVGRAGTYNEQFF.

V usage is TRBV10-1 and J usage is TRBJ1-3; D unresolved. CDR1 and CDR2 from the germline V gene are WNHNN and SYGVQD (reference sequence). The CDR3 is 16 residues long. V was trimmed by 5 bases and J by 0 bases, leaving 14 bases between them. CDR3 region: CASSSPEVLSGNTIYF. The CDR3 nucleotides read TGCGCCAGCAGTTCCCCAGAAGTACTCTCTGGAAACACCATATATTTT.

V and J are TRBV6-1 and TRBJ2-7; possible D gene TRBD1, 6 bases. This CDR3 comprises 14 residues. Germline loops: CDR1 MNHNS, CDR2 SASEGT. The ends were cut back, 0 bases at V and 2 bases at J, with 8 bases in the middle. CDR3 sequence: CASSEAYRAYEQYF. The CDR3 DNA reads TGTGCCAGCAGTGAAGCTTACAGGGCCTACGAGCAGTACTTC.

This chain connects TRBV7-1 to TRBJ2-7; 9 bases match TRBD2. TRBV7-1 has ORF status, its function being uncertain. CDR3 size: 14 residues. Trimming removed 4 bases from V and 4 bases from J; junction bases left unmatched: 5. The CDR3 loop reads CASSLTSGSYEQYF. The CDR3 DNA reads TGTGCCAGCAGCTTAACTAGCGGGTCTTACGAGCAGTACTTC.

The table lists this clone with a few counts. The V call is TRBV6-5, the J call TRBJ2-7; 7 bases agree with TRBD2. Germline lookup yields CDR1 MNHEY and CDR2 SVGAGI. Trimming cost V 11 bases and J 6 bases; bases outside gene matches: 10. This CDR3 has 12 residues. CDR3 sequence reads: CAVTSSSGEQYF. The CDR3 region has the DNA TGTGCCGTGACTAGCAGTTCGGGCGAGCAGTACTTC.

The V gene is TRBV10-3, the J gene TRBJ2-5; 8 nucleotides agree with TRBD2. Germline V gene data show CDR1 as ENHRY and CDR2 as SYGVKD. The V gene end was trimmed by 0 bases and the J gene end by 0 bases; junction bases not matched to a gene: 6. This CDR3 spans 17 amino acids. CDR3 coding DNA: TGTGCCATCAGTGAGTCGGATAGCGGGGCGTACCAAGAGACCCAGTACTTC. Translation gives CAISESDSGAYQETQYF.

The chain couples TRBV5-1 to TRBJ1-3; a possible D gene is TRBD1 (5 bases). V was shortened by 6 bases and J by 4 bases, with 17 bases between the two germline ends. Germline assignment: CDR1 SGHRS and CDR2 YFSETQ. The CDR3 is made up of 15 amino acids. The CDR3 sequence: CASMAGAAVGNTIYF. The CDR3, as DNA: TGCGCCAGCATGGCCGGGGCGGCGGTCGGAAACACCATATATTTT. Full variable domain (rest looked up from reference TRBV5-1 and TRBJ1-3): KAGVTQTPRYLIKTRGQQVTLSCSPISGHRSVSWYQQTPGQGLQFLFEYFSETQRNKGNFPGRFSGRQFSNSRSEMNVSTLELGDSALYLCASMAGAAVGNTIYFGEGSWLTVV.